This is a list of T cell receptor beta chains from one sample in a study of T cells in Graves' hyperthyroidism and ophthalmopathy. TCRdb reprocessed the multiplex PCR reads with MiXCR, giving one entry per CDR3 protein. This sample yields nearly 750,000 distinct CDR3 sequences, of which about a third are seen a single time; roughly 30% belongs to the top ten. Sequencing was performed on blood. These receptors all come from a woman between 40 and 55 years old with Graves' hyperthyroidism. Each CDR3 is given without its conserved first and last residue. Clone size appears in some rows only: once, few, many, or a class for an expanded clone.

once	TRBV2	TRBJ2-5	ASSTTGGAETQY
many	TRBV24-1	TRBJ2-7	ATSSRAGVGEQY
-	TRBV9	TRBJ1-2	ASSVGEQMGVYGYT
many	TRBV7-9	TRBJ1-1	ASLPLSNTEAF
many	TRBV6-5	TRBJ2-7	ASSIWTGGEQY
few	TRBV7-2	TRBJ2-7	ASSSTGDRYEQY
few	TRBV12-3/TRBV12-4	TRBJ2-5	ASSPAAPTQTQY
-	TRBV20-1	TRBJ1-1	SAQDSPGSEAF
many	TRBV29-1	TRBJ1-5	SVGTGSNQPQH
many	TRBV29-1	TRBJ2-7	SVEGDSMYEQY
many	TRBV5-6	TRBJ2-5	ASSRRGEETQY
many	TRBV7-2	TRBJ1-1	ASSLGGVTEAF
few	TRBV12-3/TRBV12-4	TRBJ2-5	ASSLQVVAGGAETQY
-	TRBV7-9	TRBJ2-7	ASSLGDNIPPRSHEQY
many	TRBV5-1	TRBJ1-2	ASSLAVGADGYT
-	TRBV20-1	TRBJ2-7	SARPQGRRGSTYEQY
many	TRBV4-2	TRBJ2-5	ASRHGQGGQETQY
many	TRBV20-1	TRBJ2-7	SAPPGRISYEQY
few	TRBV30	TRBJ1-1	AWSVLRGTEAF
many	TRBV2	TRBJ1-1	ASSELRATSNTEAF
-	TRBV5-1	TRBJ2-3	ASSFGAREAPTQY
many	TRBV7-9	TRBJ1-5	ASSLGTGLSNQPQH
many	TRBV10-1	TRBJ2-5	ASSESSLRGETQY
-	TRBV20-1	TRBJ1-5	SARSTSFSGSQPQH
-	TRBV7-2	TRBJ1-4	ASSLGQGVRFLEKLF
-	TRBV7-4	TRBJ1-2	ASSYQGAVDGYT
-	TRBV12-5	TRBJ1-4	ASGLVRYLSTTNEKLF
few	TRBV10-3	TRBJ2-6	AYSRDRASGANVLT
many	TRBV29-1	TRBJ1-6	SVDRWSYNSPLH
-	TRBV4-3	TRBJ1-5	ASSQEQGENQPQH
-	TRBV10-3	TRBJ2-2	ALVGGVSDTGELF
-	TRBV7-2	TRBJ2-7	ASSAQGGVSYEQY
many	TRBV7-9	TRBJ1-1	ASSLLGVGTEAF
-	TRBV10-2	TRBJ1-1	ASSMLGKNTEAF
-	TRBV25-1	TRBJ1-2	ASSESPRQGKDYGYT
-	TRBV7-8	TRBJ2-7	ASSQEVWSGGTYEQY
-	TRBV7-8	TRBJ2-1	ASTTGTGTNEQF
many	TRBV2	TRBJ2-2	ASYGTIQGNTGELF
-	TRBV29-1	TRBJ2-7	SHSGRGYEQY
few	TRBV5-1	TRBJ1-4	ASSLGTGRNEKLF
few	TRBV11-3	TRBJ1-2	ASSLGPGWSNYGYT
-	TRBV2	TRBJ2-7	ASSGMGAY
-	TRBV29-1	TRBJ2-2	SVDDGTAYTGELF